This T cell receptor beta chain was captured in a study of human T cells and chemical hapten exposure. Study at large: DPC at 2% was the sensitizing agent, placed on about 2 cm by about 2 cm of upper inner arm skin.

Authors' methods: Counts of TCRs in each sample centred on a median of around 99,000 and extended from about 24,000 to 680,000. In TCRdb, the RACE reads were re-called with MiXCR into one record per CDR3 protein. TCRdb's processing, not the study's, gives the V and J calls here. The data show some 64,000 distinct CDR3 sequences, with roughly 9.6% seen just once and about 2.5% held by the top ten. V was pared by 1 base and J by 8 bases, with 5 bases of the junction left unmatched. CDR3 size: 15 residues. Looked up from germline, CDR1 is SGHVS and CDR2 is FQNEAQ. Time point given: patch test 3, about 24 weeks after DPC sensitization. The treatment is: therapeutic diphenylcyclopropenone sensitization with weekly scalp DPC.

The sequence derives from a woman aged 30 to 39 with alopecia areata. Some clones in this sample may be carry-over from other donors' samples. The chain has TRBV7-8 and TRBJ2-3, with TRBD2 matching over 11 bases. The starting material was whole blood, obtained in connection with sensitization to the hapten diphenylcyclopropenone (DPC). CDR3 nucleotide sequence: TGTGCCAGCAGCTTAGTAGCGGGGGGGCGAGGTACGCAGTATTTT. Amino acids: CASSLVAGGRGTQYF.